The present TCR beta chain was sequenced within a study of blood T cell repertoires in COVID-19. In the study overall: The analysed material was cDNA or gDNA that came from T cells, B-cell-depleted T cells, or PBMCs.

The CDR3 runs 16 residues. The germline V gene encodes CDR1 SGHAT and CDR2 FQNNGV. Trimming took 5 bases from V and 1 from J, leaving 15 bases between them. Source study methods: For nucleated cells, counts were estimated from reference gene primer amplification. Sequencing was performed with immunoSEQ multiplex PCR; in TCRdb, only in-frame clones are kept and a portion is missing. That table gives V, J and clone size, and the DNA gave D and trimming. The data show roughly 220,000 clones, around 90% seen once. Study members were between roughly 18 and 100 years old and lived in 24 US regions. This receptor was obtained from a woman between 25 and 40 years old who had recovered from COVID-19. Sample: PBMCs or T cells enriched from blood (not recorded which). The chain combines TRBV11-2 with TRBJ1-5; the D gene is possibly TRBD1 (5 bases). The CDR3 DNA follows: TGTGCCAGCAGCCCCCGGCGGGGCGACAGCAATCAGCCCCAGCATTTT. Translation: CASSPRRGDSNQPQHF.